Listed here are 21 T cell receptor beta chains from one sample, sequenced in a study of graft-versus-host responses after intestinal transplantation. Their antigen targets remain unknown. TCRdb's copy holds only in-frame clones and misses some; the assay was immunoSEQ multiplex PCR. The table has 45,000 to 60,000 clones, 85% to 95% seen once. This specimen was unstimulated CD4+ T cells sorted from spleen or lymph node cells, taken before transplant. The receptors shown here come from a human donor who was the organ donor for an intestinal transplant.

The chain combines TRBV18 with TRBJ2-5; maybe TRBD2 (7 bases). The CDR3 has 16 residues. Germline V gene sequence: CDR1 KGHSH, CDR2 LQKENI. The V end was cut by 3 bases, the J end by 4 bases, with 18 bases between. CDR3 region: CASSPPWGRERETQYF. DNA for the CDR3: TGTGCCAGCTCACCGCCTTGGGGGCGGGAGCGAGAGACCCAGTACTTC. The whole variable domain, filled in from reference TRBV18 and TRBJ2-5, reads NAGVMQNPRHLVRRRGQEARLRCSPMKGHSHVYWYRQLPEEGLKFMVYLQKENIIDESGMPKERFSAEFPKEGPSILRIQQVVRGDSAAYFCASSPPWGRERETQYFGPGTRLLVL.

The chain combines TRBV11-2 with TRBJ2-7; the match to TRBD2 covers 8 bases. Trimming cost V 5 bases and J 3 bases; bases outside gene matches: 6. Germline loops: CDR1 SGHAT, CDR2 FQNNGV. The CDR3 runs 14 residues. CDR3 residues: CASSVGTRRYEQYF. The CDR3 DNA follows: TGTGCCAGCAGCGTCGGGACTAGGCGCTACGAGCAGTACTTC.

CDR3 DNA sequence: TGTGCCAGCAGCCAGACAGGGACCTTCCACGAGCAGTACTTC. It is translated as CASSQTGTFHEQYF. The J gene is TRBJ2-5, the V gene TRBV7-9; 7 positions match TRBD1. The J call is uncertain, as TRBJ2-7 better fits the DNA end. This CDR3 region has 14 residues. Germline V CDR1 and CDR2: SEHNR, FQNEAQ (reference sequence).

The chain is built from TRBV28 and TRBJ2-1; D call uncertain. CDR3 length: 13 residues. Germline lookup yields CDR1 MDHEN and CDR2 SYDVKM. The V gene lost 2 bases and the J gene lost 6 bases, with 8 bases spanning the gap. CDR3 bases: TGTGCCAGCAGTTTACCCCAGGCCAATGAGCAGTTCTTC. Protein sequence: CASSLPQANEQFF.

The chain uses TRBV9 and TRBJ2-3; 12 positions match TRBD2. CDR1 and CDR2 (germline): SGDLS, YYNGEE. The junction had 4 bases not matched to a gene; V was cut back by 4 bases and J by 4 bases. The CDR3 covers 15 residues. The CDR3 reads CASSYRLAGADTQYF. CDR3 coding DNA: TGTGCCAGCAGCTATCGACTAGCGGGAGCAGATACGCAGTATTTT. The full variable domain, with the rest looked up from reference TRBV9 and TRBJ2-3, is DSGVTQTPKHLITATGQRVTLRCSPRSGDLSVYWYQQSLDQGLQFLIQYYNGEERAKGNILERFSAQQFPDLHSELNLSSLELGDSALYFCASSYRLAGADTQYFGPGTRLTVL.

The CDR3, as DNA: TGTGCCAGCAGCCGCGACAGGGGAAGAATCTACGAGCAGTACTTC. Amino acid sequence: CASSRDRGRIYEQYF. This chain uses TRBV6-5 with TRBJ2-7; 8 bases align to TRBD1. Germline V gene sequence: CDR1 MNHEY, CDR2 SVGAGI. The junction had 10 bases not matched to a gene; V was cut back by 6 bases and J by 3 bases. The CDR3 runs to 15 residues.

The chain recombines TRBV2 with TRBJ2-3; TRBD2 matches 7 bases. V dropped 3 bases and J dropped 1; count of bases not matched to a gene: 1. Germline V CDR1 and CDR2: SNHLY, FYNNEI. This CDR3 has 14 amino acids. CDR3 DNA sequence: TGTGCCAGCAGTGACGCGGGAGGCACAGATACGCAGTATTTT. Translation: CASSDAGGTDTQYF.

Regarding this clone: Other DNA sequences in this specimen translate into the identical CDR3. The chain couples TRBV9 to TRBJ2-1; D might be TRBD1 (6 bases). Deletions cut 3 bases from V and 15 bases from J, with 19 bases between. Looked up from germline, CDR1 is SGDLS and CDR2 is YYNGEE. The CDR3 is 13 amino acids. DNA of the CDR3: TGTGCCAGCAGCGGGGGGTTACGGGACATTTTGTTCTTC. It specifies CASSGGLRDILFF.

CDR3 coding DNA: TGTGCCATCAGTGCCGACAGCGGAGAGACCCAGTACTTC. It codes for CAISADSGETQYF. The V gene is TRBV10-3, the J gene TRBJ2-5; possibly TRBD1 or TRBD2 for D (5 bases each). This CDR3 spans 13 amino acids. V was trimmed by 4 bases and J by 4 bases, leaving 10 bases between them. CDR1 and CDR2 from the germline V gene are ENHRY and SYGVKD.

This clone was counted once. V usage is TRBV28 and J usage is TRBJ2-1; TRBD1 matches at 7 bases. Trimming cost V 10 bases and J 3 bases; bases outside gene matches: 0. The CDR3 covers 11 residues. Germline CDR1 reads MDHEN; CDR2 reads SYDVKM. CDR3: CATGGYNEQFF. In nucleotides, the CDR3 is TGTGCCACAGGGGGCTACAATGAGCAGTTCTTC.

The chain carries TRBV7-9 and TRBJ2-4, with D possibly being TRBD1 (6 bases). CDR1 SEHNR and CDR2 FQNEAQ come from the germline V gene (reference sequence). The germline V and J ends were trimmed by 2 bases and 1 base, with 18 bases remaining between them. The CDR3 extends over 18 amino acids. CDR3 DNA: TGTGCCAGCAGCTTATCCGATGAATGGCAGGGGGCCAAAAACATTCAGTACTTC. It translates to CASSLSDEWQGAKNIQYF.

The rearrangement links TRBV6-1 to TRBJ2-7; no firm D call. The V and J ends lost 3 bases and 4 bases respectively, with 10 bases between them. CDR1 and CDR2 (germline): MNHNS, SASEGT. The CDR3 loop spans 13 amino acids. The CDR3 protein is CASSEDGRYEQYF. The CDR3 DNA reads TGTGCCAGCAGTGAGGACGGTAGGTACGAGCAGTACTTC.

J is TRBJ1-1 and V is TRBV9, with D perhaps TRBD1 (6 bases). The length of the CDR3 is 15 residues. V dropped 0 bases and J dropped 4 bases, with 13 bases sitting between them. Germline V CDR1 and CDR2: SGDLS, YYNGEE. Here the CDR3 DNA reads TGTGCCAGCAGCGTAGTACGGGGGCCGGGCACTGAAGCTTTCTTT. Amino acid sequence: CASSVVRGPGTEAFF.

The genes are TRBV6-1 and TRBJ2-2; TRBD1 or TRBD2 may be the D gene (6 bases each). Trimming stripped 1 base from V and 4 bases from J, with 10 bases between. Germline CDR1 reads MNHNS; CDR2 reads SASEGT. The CDR3 is 15 residues long. In DNA, the CDR3 is TGTGCCAGCAGTGAAGTAGGGGGGTGCACCGGGGAGCTGTTTTTT. This gives the protein CASSEVGGCTGELFF.

V usage is TRBV29-1 and J usage is TRBJ2-2, with 9 bases fitting TRBD1. Trimming at V came to 6 bases and at J to 2 bases, leaving 10 bases not matched to a gene. CDR1 is SQVTM and CDR2 is ANQGSEA in the germline V gene. This CDR3 contains 16 residues. The CDR3 DNA follows: TGCAGCGTCCTACCCCGGGACAGGGTCAACACCGGGGAGCTGTTTTTT. Translating it yields CSVLPRDRVNTGELFF.

Points on this clone: The junction and the germline gene differ at one end; a read error may be behind it. This chain connects TRBV7-7 to TRBJ2-1; D not certain. Germline lookup yields CDR1 SSHAT and CDR2 FNYEAQ (reference sequence). The CDR3 runs 15 residues. The CDR3, as DNA: TGTGCTAGCAGCTTAGTTGTTAGCTCCTACAATGAGCAGTTCTTC. Translation: CASSLVVSSYNEQFF.

Only one count was recorded for this clone. The V gene is TRBV19, the J gene TRBJ1-5; the D gene is possibly TRBD1 (6 bases). The CDR3 spans 13 residues. The V and J ends lost 3 bases and 9 bases respectively, with 12 bases between them. Germline V gene lookup returns CDR1 LNHDA and CDR2 SQIVND (reference sequence). CDR3 sequence reads: CASSIGQLRPQHF. CDR3 DNA sequence: TGTGCCAGTAGTATTGGACAGCTCCGGCCCCAGCATTTT.

The gene calls are TRBV20-1 and TRBJ2-7; no clear D. From germline, CDR1 is DFQATT and CDR2 SNEGSKA (reference sequence). V was cut by 5 bases and J by 4 bases, with 9 bases left in between. This CDR3 is built from 11 residues. CDR3 protein: CSAAPEYEQYF. CDR3 nucleotides: TGCAGTGCTGCCCCTGAGTACGAGCAGTACTTC.

The chain is built from TRBV28 and TRBJ1-1; D gene uncertain. Germline CDR1 and CDR2: MDHEN and SYDVKM. CDR3 length equals 12 residues. V lost 1 base and J lost 0, with 0 bases in between. The CDR3 reads CASSLLNTEAFF. CDR3 nucleotide sequence: TGTGCCAGCAGTTTATTGAACACTGAAGCTTTCTTT.

The chain couples TRBV28 to TRBJ1-2, with D uncertain. The CDR3 sequence is 12 residues long. The V and J ends lost 8 bases and 1 base respectively, with 8 bases between them. The V gene's germline CDR1 is MDHEN and CDR2 SYDVKM. CDR3 DNA: TGTGCCAGCTCGGACGTTAACTATGGCTACACCTTC. Protein: CASSDVNYGYTF.

V usage is TRBV7-2 and J usage is TRBJ2-3; TRBD2 matches 10 bases. With 0 bases clipped from V and 4 bases from J, the junction kept 4 bases outside the gene matches. This CDR3 has 16 residues. Germline-derived CDR1 and CDR2 are SGHTA and FQGNSA. The CDR3 reads CASSLAPSGRADTQYF. The CDR3 DNA follows: TGTGCCAGCAGCTTAGCGCCCAGCGGGAGGGCAGATACGCAGTATTTT.